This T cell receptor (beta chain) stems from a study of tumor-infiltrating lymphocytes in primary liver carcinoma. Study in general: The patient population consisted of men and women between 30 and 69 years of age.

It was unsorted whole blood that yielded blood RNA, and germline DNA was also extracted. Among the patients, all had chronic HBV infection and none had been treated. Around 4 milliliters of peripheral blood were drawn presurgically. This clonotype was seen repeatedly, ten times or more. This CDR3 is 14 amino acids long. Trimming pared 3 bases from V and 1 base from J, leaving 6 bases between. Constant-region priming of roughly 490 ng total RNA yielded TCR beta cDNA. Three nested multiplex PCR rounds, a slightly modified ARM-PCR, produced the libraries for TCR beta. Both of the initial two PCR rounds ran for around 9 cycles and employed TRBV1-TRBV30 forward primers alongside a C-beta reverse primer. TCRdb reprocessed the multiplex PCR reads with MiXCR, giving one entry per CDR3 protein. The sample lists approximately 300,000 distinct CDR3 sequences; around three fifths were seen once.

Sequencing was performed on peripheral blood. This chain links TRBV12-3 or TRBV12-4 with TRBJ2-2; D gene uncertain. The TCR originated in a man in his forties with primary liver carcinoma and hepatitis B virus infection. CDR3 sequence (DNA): TGTGCCAGCAGTTTGCAAAGGAACACCGGGGAGCTGTTTTTT. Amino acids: CASSLQRNTGELFF.